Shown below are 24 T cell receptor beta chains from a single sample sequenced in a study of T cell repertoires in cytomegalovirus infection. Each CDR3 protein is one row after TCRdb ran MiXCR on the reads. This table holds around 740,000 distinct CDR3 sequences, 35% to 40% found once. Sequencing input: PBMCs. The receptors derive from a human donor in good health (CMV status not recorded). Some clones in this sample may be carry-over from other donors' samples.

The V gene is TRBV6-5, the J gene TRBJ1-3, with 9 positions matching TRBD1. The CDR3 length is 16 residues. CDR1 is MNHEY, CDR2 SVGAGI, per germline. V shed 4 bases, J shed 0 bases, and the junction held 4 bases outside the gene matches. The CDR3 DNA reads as TGTGCCAGCAGTTCCCAGGACAGGGGCTCTGGAAACACCATATATTTT. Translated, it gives CASSSQDRGSGNTIYF.

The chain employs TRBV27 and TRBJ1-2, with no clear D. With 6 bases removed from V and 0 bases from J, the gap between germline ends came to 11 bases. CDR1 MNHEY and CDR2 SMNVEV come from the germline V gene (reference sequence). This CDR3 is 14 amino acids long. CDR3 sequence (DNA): TGTGCCAGCAGGGCCCACGGGACTAACTATGGCTACACCTTC. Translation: CASRAHGTNYGYTF.

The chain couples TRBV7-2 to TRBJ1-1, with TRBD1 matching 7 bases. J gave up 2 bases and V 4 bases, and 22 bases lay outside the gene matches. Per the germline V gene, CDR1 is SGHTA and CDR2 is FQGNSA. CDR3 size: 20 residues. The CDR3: CASSSESFDRAPLSNTEAFF. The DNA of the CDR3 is TGTGCCAGCAGCTCAGAATCCTTTGACAGGGCCCCACTCTCAAACACTGAAGCTTTCTTT.

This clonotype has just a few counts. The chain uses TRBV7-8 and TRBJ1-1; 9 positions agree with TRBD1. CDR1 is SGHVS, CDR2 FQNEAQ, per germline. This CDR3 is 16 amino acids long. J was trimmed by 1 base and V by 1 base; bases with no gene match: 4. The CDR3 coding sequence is TGTGCCAGCAGCTTAGGGGTGGGACAGGGGAACACTGAAGCTTTCTTT. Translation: CASSLGVGQGNTEAFF.

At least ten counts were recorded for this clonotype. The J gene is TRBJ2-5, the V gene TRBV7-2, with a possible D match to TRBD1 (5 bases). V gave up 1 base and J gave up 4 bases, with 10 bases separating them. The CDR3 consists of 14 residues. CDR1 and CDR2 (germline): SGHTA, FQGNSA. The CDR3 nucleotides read TGTGCCAGCAGCTTAGGAAGGGGTGGAGAGACCCAGTACTTC. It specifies CASSLGRGGETQYF.

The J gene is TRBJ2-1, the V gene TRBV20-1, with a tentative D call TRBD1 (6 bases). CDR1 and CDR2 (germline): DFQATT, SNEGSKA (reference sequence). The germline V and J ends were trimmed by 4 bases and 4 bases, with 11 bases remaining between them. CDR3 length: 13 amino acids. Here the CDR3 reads CSANPTGYNEQFF. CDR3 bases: TGCAGTGCTAACCCGACAGGTTACAATGAGCAGTTCTTC.

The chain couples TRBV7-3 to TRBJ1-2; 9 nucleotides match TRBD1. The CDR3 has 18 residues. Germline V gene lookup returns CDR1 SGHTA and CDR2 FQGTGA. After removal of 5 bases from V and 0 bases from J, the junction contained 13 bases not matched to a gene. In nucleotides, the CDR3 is TGTGCCAGCAGCCCCCAGGCGGGACAGGGAGCGGCTAACTATGGCTACACCTTC. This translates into CASSPQAGQGAANYGYTF.

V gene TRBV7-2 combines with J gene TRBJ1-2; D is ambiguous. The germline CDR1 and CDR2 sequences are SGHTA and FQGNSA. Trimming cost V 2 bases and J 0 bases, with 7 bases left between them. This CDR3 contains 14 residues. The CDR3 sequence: CASSLNSPNYGYTF. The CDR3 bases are TGTGCCAGCAGCTTAAACAGTCCTAACTATGGCTACACCTTC.

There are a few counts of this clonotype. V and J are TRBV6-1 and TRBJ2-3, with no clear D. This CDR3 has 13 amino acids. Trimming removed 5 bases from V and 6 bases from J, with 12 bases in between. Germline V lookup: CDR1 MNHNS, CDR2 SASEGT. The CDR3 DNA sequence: TGTGCCAGCAGTCCCAACACCCATGATACGCAGTATTTT. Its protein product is CASSPNTHDTQYF.

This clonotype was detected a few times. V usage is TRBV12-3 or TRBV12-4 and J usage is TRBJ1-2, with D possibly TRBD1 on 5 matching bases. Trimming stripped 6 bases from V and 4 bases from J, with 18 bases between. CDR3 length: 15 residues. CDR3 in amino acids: CASSRPSGGGYGYTF. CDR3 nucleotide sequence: TGTGCCAGCAGCCGTCCCTCGGGTGGGGGCTATGGCTACACCTTC.

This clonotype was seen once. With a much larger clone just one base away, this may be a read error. CDR3 sequence reads: CASSVLADVSYNVQFF. CDR3 coding DNA: TGTGCCAGCAGCGTCCTAGCTGATGTCTCCTACAATGTGCAGTTCTTC. The chain has TRBV7-2 and TRBJ2-1, with a possible D match to TRBD2 (5 bases). The CDR3 contains 16 residues. Germline CDR1 and CDR2: SGHTA and FQGNSA.

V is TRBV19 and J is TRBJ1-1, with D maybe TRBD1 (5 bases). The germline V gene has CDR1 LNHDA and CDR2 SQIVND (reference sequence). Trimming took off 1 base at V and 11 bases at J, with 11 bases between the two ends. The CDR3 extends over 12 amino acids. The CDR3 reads CASSIGPKGAFF. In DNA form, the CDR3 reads TGTGCCAGTAGTATAGGGCCCAAGGGGGCTTTCTTT. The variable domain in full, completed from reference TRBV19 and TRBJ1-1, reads DGGITQSPKYLFRKEGQNVTLSCEQNLNHDAMYWYRQDPGQGLRLIYYSQIVNDFQKGDIAEGYSVSREKKESFPLTVTSAQKNPTAFYLCASSIGPKGAFFGQGTRLTVV.

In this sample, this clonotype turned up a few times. CDR3 nucleotide sequence: TGTGCCAGCAGCTTAGAGGCCGGGGATCGGACCATATATTTT. Protein product: CASSLEAGDRTIYF. The chain couples TRBV7-2 to TRBJ1-3; D is unclear. This CDR3 is built from 14 residues. Trimming took 1 base from V and 10 from J, leaving 14 bases between them. The germline V gene has CDR1 SGHTA and CDR2 FQGNSA.

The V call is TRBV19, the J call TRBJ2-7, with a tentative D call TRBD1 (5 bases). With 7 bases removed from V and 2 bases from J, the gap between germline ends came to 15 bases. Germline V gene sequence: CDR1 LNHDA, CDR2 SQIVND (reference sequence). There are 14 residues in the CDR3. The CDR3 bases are TGTGCCAGTAAGAAGGACACGATCACCTACGAGCAGTACTTC. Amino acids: CASKKDTITYEQYF.

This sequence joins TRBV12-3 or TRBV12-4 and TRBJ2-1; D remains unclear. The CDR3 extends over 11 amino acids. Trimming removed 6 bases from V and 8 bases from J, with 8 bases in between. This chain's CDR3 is CASSQQDEQFF. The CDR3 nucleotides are TGTGCCAGCAGCCAACAAGATGAGCAGTTCTTC.

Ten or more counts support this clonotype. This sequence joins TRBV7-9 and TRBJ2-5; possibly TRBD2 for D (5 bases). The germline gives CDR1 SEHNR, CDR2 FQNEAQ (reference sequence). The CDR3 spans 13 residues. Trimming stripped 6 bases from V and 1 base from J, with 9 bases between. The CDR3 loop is CASSPRGQETQYF. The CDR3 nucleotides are TGTGCCAGCAGTCCTCGGGGCCAAGAGACCCAGTACTTC.

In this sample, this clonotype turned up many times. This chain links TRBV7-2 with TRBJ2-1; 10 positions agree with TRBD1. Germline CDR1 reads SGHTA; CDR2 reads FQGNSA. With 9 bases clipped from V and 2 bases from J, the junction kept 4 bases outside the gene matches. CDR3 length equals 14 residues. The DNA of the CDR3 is TGTGCCAGGGCCGGGACAGGGGCCTACAATGAGCAGTTCTTC. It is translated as CARAGTGAYNEQFF.

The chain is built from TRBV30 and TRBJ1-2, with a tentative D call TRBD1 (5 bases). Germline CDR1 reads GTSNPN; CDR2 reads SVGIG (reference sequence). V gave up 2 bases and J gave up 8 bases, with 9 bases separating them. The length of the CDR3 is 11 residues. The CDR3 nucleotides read TGTGCCTGGAGTAGGGACCGAGGCTACACCTTC. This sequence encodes CAWSRDRGYTF.

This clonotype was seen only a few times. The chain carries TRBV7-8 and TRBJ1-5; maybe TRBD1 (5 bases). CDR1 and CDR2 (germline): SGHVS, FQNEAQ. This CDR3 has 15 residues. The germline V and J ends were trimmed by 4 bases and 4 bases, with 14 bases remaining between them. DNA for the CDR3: TGTGCCAGCAGCTCACTCCCAGGGCTGAATCAGCCCCAGCATTTT. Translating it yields CASSSLPGLNQPQHF.

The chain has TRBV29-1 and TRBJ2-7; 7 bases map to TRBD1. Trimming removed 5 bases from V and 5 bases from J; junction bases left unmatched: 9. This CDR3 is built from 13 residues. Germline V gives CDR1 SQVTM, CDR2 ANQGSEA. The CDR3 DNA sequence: TGCAGCGTTAAGAGGGGGACAGAGGACGAGCAGTACTTC. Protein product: CSVKRGTEDEQYF.

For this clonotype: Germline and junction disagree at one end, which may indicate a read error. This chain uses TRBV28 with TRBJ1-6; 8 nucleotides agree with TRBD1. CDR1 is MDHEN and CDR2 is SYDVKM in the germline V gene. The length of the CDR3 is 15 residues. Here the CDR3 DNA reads TGTGCCTGCAGCCCGGCGACAGGGGCAGGTTCACCCCTCCACTTT. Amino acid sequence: CACSPATGAGSPLHF.

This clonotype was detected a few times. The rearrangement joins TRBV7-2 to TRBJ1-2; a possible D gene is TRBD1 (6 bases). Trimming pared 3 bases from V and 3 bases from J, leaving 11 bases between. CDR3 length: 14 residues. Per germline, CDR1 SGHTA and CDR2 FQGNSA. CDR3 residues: CASSFPGTHYGYTF. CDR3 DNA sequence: TGTGCCAGCAGCTTTCCCGGGACACACTATGGCTACACCTTC.

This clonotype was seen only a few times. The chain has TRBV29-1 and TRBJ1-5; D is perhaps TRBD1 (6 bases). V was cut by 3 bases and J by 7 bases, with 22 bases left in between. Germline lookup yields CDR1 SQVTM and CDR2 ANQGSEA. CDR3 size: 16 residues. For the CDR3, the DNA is TGCAGCGTTGATAGGGGGTGGGGGGGGTCGGGGCAGCCCCAGCATTTT. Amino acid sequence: CSVDRGWGGSGQPQHF.

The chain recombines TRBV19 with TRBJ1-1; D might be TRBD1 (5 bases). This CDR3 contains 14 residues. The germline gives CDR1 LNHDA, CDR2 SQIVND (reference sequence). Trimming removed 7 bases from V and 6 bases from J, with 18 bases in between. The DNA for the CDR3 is TGTGCCAGTATTCACTCCAGGGAGTCACCTGAAGCTTTCTTT. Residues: CASIHSRESPEAFF.